The 23 T cell receptor beta chains presented below share a single source sample, sequenced in a study of shared clonotypes between healthy human individuals. The protocol was immunoSEQ multiplex PCR, while the TCRdb copy is restricted to in-frame clones and leaves out a portion. This table has 450,000 to 500,000 clones, 81% appearing once. The sequenced sample consisted of PBMCs. The receptors shown here come from a woman aged 40-49 years in good health. Some clones in this sample may be carry-over from other donors' samples.

This rearrangement joins TRBV25-1 to TRBJ2-1; 9 bases match TRBD2. With V trimmed by 7 bases and J by 5 bases, 6 bases remained unmatched. This CDR3 is 14 amino acids long. Germline V gene sequence: CDR1 MGHDK, CDR2 SYGVNS. DNA of the CDR3: TGTGCCAGCACCCGGCGGGGGGGAAACAATGAGCAGTTCTTC. This encodes CASTRRGGNNEQFF.

This CDR3 is CASSLQGVPQETQYF. The CDR3 bases are TGCGCCAGCAGCTTACAGGGAGTCCCTCAAGAGACCCAGTACTTC. The V and J genes are TRBV5-1 and TRBJ2-5, with a tentative D call TRBD1 (6 bases). CDR1 and CDR2 (germline): SGHRS, YFSETQ. This CDR3 is built from 15 residues. Trimming removed 2 bases at V and 2 bases at J, with 13 bases between.

The chain carries TRBV28 and TRBJ2-2, with D hard to call. CDR1 is MDHEN, CDR2 SYDVKM, per germline. V lost 2 bases, J lost 4 bases, and 5 bases lay in between. There are 13 residues in the CDR3. The chain's CDR3 is CASSLAATGELFF. As DNA, the CDR3 is TGTGCCAGCAGTTTAGCGGCCACCGGGGAGCTGTTTTTT.

This chain joins TRBV6-5 and TRBJ2-2; the D call may be TRBD1 or TRBD2 (5 bases each). CDR3 length: 14 residues. V lost 4 bases to trimming and J lost 2 bases, with 8 bases between them. Germline CDR1 is MNHEY and CDR2 is SVGAGI. The CDR3 region has the DNA TGTGCCAGCAGTTCTGGGGGTAACACCGGGGAGCTGTTTTTT. Translation: CASSSGGNTGELFF.

The V and J genes are TRBV28 and TRBJ2-1; 9 bases are a match to TRBD2. Trimming removed 5 bases from V and 4 bases from J; junction bases left unmatched: 9. The V gene's germline CDR1 is MDHEN and CDR2 SYDVKM. The CDR3 is 16 amino acids. Written as DNA, the CDR3 is TGTGCCAGCAGTGAGGGGGCGGGAGGGTGGTACAATGAGCAGTTCTTC. This gives the protein CASSEGAGGWYNEQFF.

The genes are TRBV18 and TRBJ2-4; 10 bases are shared with TRBD2. This CDR3 has 17 amino acids. Losses at the gene ends were 0 bases for V and 7 bases for J; bases not matched to a gene: 9. CDR1 and CDR2 (germline): KGHSH, LQKENI. CDR3 region: CASSPPGLAGVRNIQYF. The CDR3 region has the DNA TGTGCCAGCTCACCACCGGGCCTAGCGGGAGTTCGGAACATTCAGTACTTC. Combining the CDR3 with reference TRBV18 and TRBJ2-4 gives the whole variable domain NAGVMQNPRHLVRRRGQEARLRCSPMKGHSHVYWYRQLPEEGLKFMVYLQKENIIDESGMPKERFSAEFPKEGPSILRIQQVVRGDSAAYFCASSPPGLAGVRNIQYFGAGTRLSVL.

This clone has more than one count but fewer than ten. The rearrangement uses TRBV6-1 and TRBJ2-4, with D maybe TRBD1 (5 bases). With 7 bases removed from V and 0 bases from J, the gap between germline ends came to 7 bases. Looked up from germline, CDR1 is MNHNS and CDR2 is SASEGT. The CDR3 runs to 13 residues. The CDR3 sequence is CASTREAKNIQYF. The CDR3 DNA reads as TGTGCCAGCACCAGGGAAGCCAAAAACATTCAGTACTTC.

CDR3 in amino acids: CSSVTRMIGDEQFF. The CDR3 DNA is TGCAGCTCGGTTACGAGAATGATTGGAGATGAGCAGTTCTTC. V is TRBV29-1 and J is TRBJ2-1; D is unresolved. V lost 8 bases to trimming and J lost 8 bases, with 22 bases between them. The CDR3 sequence is 14 residues long. In germline, CDR1 is SQVTM, CDR2 ANQGSEA.

The V gene is TRBV2, the J gene TRBJ2-3, with TRBD1 identical over 10 bases. With 6 bases clipped from V and 8 bases from J, the junction kept 8 bases outside the gene matches. The CDR3 length is 14 residues. The germline gives CDR1 SNHLY, CDR2 FYNNEI. The CDR3 nucleotides read TGTGCCAGCAGGCGGGACAGGGGATCGGGTACGCAGTATTTT. Its translation: CASRRDRGSGTQYF.

This chain joins TRBV6-1 and TRBJ2-7, with 10 bases fitting TRBD1. CDR1 and CDR2 (germline): MNHNS, SASEGT. The CDR3 extends over 14 amino acids. V shed 6 bases and J 6 bases; nucleotides not matched to a gene: 8. The CDR3 is CASSETGGETEQYF. The CDR3 DNA reads as TGTGCCAGCAGCGAGACAGGGGGCGAGACCGAGCAGTACTTC.

J is TRBJ2-5 and V is TRBV15; a weak D match, TRBD1 (5 bases). V was clipped by 0 bases and J by 2 bases, with 13 bases between them. Germline V gene lookup returns CDR1 LNHNV and CDR2 YYDKDF (reference sequence). There are 16 residues in the CDR3. CDR3: CATSRDWGREQETQYF. The CDR3 region has the DNA TGTGCCACCAGCAGAGATTGGGGCAGGGAACAAGAGACCCAGTACTTC. The entire variable domain, with the rest obtained from reference TRBV15 and TRBJ2-5, is as follows: DAMVIQNPRYQVTQFGKPVTLSCSQTLNHNVMYWYQQKSSQAPKLLFHYYDKDFNNEADTPDNFQSRRPNTSFCFLDIRSPGLGDTAMYLCATSRDWGREQETQYFGPGTRLLVL.

This rearrangement joins TRBV19 to TRBJ2-7; D perhaps matches TRBD2 (5 bases). CDR3 length: 12 amino acids. V dropped 5 bases and J dropped 3 bases, with 8 bases sitting between them. Germline values: CDR1 LNHDA, CDR2 SQIVND (reference sequence). The CDR3 protein is CASSLEGYEQYF. The CDR3 nucleotides read TGTGCCAGTAGTCTTGAGGGCTACGAGCAGTACTTC.

The count of this clone is one. CDR3 in DNA: TGTGCCTGGGCCCCTGGGGCTTACAATGAGCAGTTCTTC. Amino acid sequence: CAWAPGAYNEQFF. V is TRBV30 and J is TRBJ2-1; D possibly corresponds to TRBD1 (5 bases). The V gene's germline CDR1 is GTSNPN and CDR2 SVGIG (reference sequence). V was clipped by 5 bases and J by 4 bases, with 12 bases between them. The CDR3 has 13 amino acids.

Concerning this clone itself: Given a much more abundant clone one base away, this may be a read error. The chain uses TRBV4-3 and TRBJ2-3; possible D gene TRBD2, 5 bases. There are 16 residues in the CDR3. Germline CDR1 and CDR2: LGHNA and YSLEER. V lost 0 bases to trimming and J lost 6 bases, with 16 bases between them. The CDR3 loop is CASSQDQLGWTDTQYF. The CDR3 nucleotides read TGCGCCAGCAGCCAAGATCAACTAGGCTGGACTGATACGCAGTATTTT.

The CDR3 region is CSAADGGSDTQYF. CDR3 sequence (DNA): TGCAGCGCCGCCGACGGGGGCAGTGATACGCAGTATTTT. The chain couples TRBV29-1 to TRBJ2-3, with D possibly being TRBD1 or TRBD2 (6 bases each). CDR1 and CDR2 from the germline V gene are SQVTM and ANQGSEA. This CDR3 has 13 residues. The V gene lost 7 bases and the J gene lost 6 bases, with 17 bases spanning the gap.

The sample holds one count of this clone. It differs at one base from a far larger clone, so likely a read error. V and J are TRBV30 and TRBJ2-5; 9 bases map to TRBD2. TRBJ2-7 explains the end of the DNA better; the J call may be wrong. The length of the CDR3 is 15 residues. Germline V CDR1 and CDR2: GTSNPN, SVGIG (reference sequence). This CDR3 reads CAWSVRREGLYEQYF. The CDR3 DNA is TGTGCCTGGAGTGTACGGCGGGAGGGCCTCTACGAGCAGTACTTC.

This clone was observed a few times. A far larger clone is only one base removed, so a read error is likely. The CDR3 DNA follows: TGTGCCTTAGACAGGGCCTCTGTAAACACCATATATTTT. Protein product: CALDRASVNTIYF. This chain uses TRBV30 with TRBJ1-3; TRBD1 matches 7 bases. In germline, CDR1 is GTSNPN, CDR2 SVGIG (reference sequence). CDR3 length equals 13 residues.

The chain carries TRBV5-1 and TRBJ1-4, with D possibly TRBD1 on 5 matching bases. Germline CDR1 is SGHRS and CDR2 is YFSETQ. V gave up 3 bases and J gave up 4 bases, with 10 bases separating them. The CDR3 is 14 amino acids. CDR3 DNA sequence: TGCGCCAGCAGCTCAGGGATTTATAATGAAAAACTGTTTTTT. Translated: CASSSGIYNEKLFF.

V and J are TRBV28 and TRBJ2-5; 9 bases match TRBD2. J lost 9 bases, V lost 5 bases, and 16 bases had no gene match. The germline V gene has CDR1 MDHEN and CDR2 SYDVKM. The CDR3 contains 16 residues. The CDR3 loop reads CASSPGTSSGREAQYF. The DNA of the CDR3 is TGTGCCAGCAGTCCAGGGACTAGCTCGGGGCGGGAGGCCCAGTACTTC.

The chain recombines TRBV28 with TRBJ2-1; TRBD2 agrees at 11 bases. This CDR3 region has 18 residues. Germline loops: CDR1 MDHEN, CDR2 SYDVKM. J gave up 9 bases and V 4 bases, and 17 bases lay outside the gene matches. The CDR3 DNA reads TGTGCCAGCAGTTCAGGGAATTTAGCGGGAGGGGTCGGCGGTGAGCAGTTCTTC. Protein sequence: CASSSGNLAGGVGGEQFF.

J is TRBJ1-5 and V is TRBV4-1; perhaps TRBD1 as D (6 bases). The CDR3 is 16 amino acids. Germline assignment: CDR1 MGHRA and CDR2 YSYEKL. V dropped 4 bases and J dropped 0 bases, with 13 bases sitting between them. CDR3 sequence reads: CASSPGQPLSNQPQHF. The CDR3 DNA reads as TGCGCCAGCAGCCCTGGACAGCCTCTTAGCAATCAGCCCCAGCATTTT.

The chain is built from TRBV2 and TRBJ2-6, with D uncertain. CDR1 SNHLY and CDR2 FYNNEI come from the germline V gene. Trimming took off 3 bases at V and 3 bases at J, with 6 bases between the two ends. The CDR3 has 14 amino acids. CDR3 loop: CASSEIVGANVLTF. The CDR3 bases are TGTGCCAGCAGTGAGATAGTTGGGGCCAACGTCCTGACTTTC.

The gene calls are TRBV5-8 and TRBJ2-1; TRBD1 matches at 8 bases. Trimming took 3 bases from V and 9 from J; bases not matched to a gene: 11. The CDR3 covers 15 residues. Germline CDR1 and CDR2: SGHTS and YDEGEE. The CDR3 sequence: CASSSGQASGGEQFF. As DNA, the CDR3 is TGTGCCAGCAGCTCGGGACAGGCAAGCGGTGGTGAGCAGTTCTTC.